The 8 T cell receptor beta chains given below trace back to one sample, sequenced in a study of technical replicates of blood from a few donors. Here immunoSEQ multiplex PCR was the method, and the copy in TCRdb shows in-frame clones only, minus some. The sample contains about 80,000 clones, over 75% of which appear only once. Source material: T cells isolated from PBMCs. The receptor source for this set is a human donor in good health.

The chain recombines TRBV10-2 with TRBJ2-7; TRBD2 matches 10 bases. The CDR3 covers 17 residues. V was pared by 2 bases and J by 2 bases, with 9 bases of the junction left unmatched. Germline values: CDR1 WSHSY, CDR2 SAAADI. The CDR3 region is CASSEISTSGHPYEQYF. For the CDR3, the DNA is TGCGCCAGCAGTGAGATATCGACTAGCGGGCACCCCTACGAGCAGTACTTC.

The gene calls are TRBV19 and TRBJ1-2; TRBD1 is a possible D gene (6 bases). Germline V CDR1 and CDR2: LNHDA, SQIVND (reference sequence). This CDR3 has 15 residues. V was shortened by 6 bases and J by 4 bases, with 18 bases between the two germline ends. The CDR3 region has the DNA TGTGCCAGTAGCTACAATGGGGGACAAACCTATGGCTACACCTTC. Translation gives CASSYNGGQTYGYTF.

The chain combines TRBV10-3 with TRBJ2-1; the match to TRBD2 covers 7 bases. The germline CDR1 and CDR2 sequences are ENHRY and SYGVKD. The CDR3 has 16 residues. V shed 4 bases and J 8 bases; nucleotides not matched to a gene: 14. The CDR3 loop is CAISVRSAGSTDEQFF. The CDR3 DNA follows: TGTGCCATCAGTGTAAGGTCAGCGGGATCTACCGATGAGCAGTTCTTC.

V is TRBV7-9 and J is TRBJ2-1; 9 bases match TRBD2. V was pared by 6 bases and J by 0 bases, with 12 bases of the junction left unmatched. The germline CDR1 and CDR2 sequences are SEHNR and FQNEAQ (reference sequence). CDR3 length equals 18 residues. The CDR3 DNA sequence: TGTGCCAGCAGAAACCAGCCTAGCGGGGCCAGCTCCTACAATGAGCAGTTCTTC. Protein product: CASRNQPSGASSYNEQFF.

The chain combines TRBV6-5 with TRBJ2-7; TRBD2 matches at 7 bases. V was pared by 3 bases and J by 3 bases, with 8 bases of the junction left unmatched. Germline lookup yields CDR1 MNHEY and CDR2 SVGAGI. CDR3 size: 15 residues. Here the CDR3 reads CASSYSGGRGYEQYF. CDR3 nucleotides: TGTGCCAGCAGTTATAGTGGCGGGAGAGGCTACGAGCAGTACTTC.

The rearrangement uses TRBV11-3 and TRBJ2-1, with a weak D call TRBD1 (5 bases). V shed 2 bases and J shed 2 bases, with 7 bases lying between them. The germline gives CDR1 SGHNT, CDR2 YENEEA. This CDR3 contains 14 residues. In nucleotides, the CDR3 is TGTGCCAGCAGCTTACAGGGCGCCTACAATGAGCAGTTCTTC. This sequence encodes CASSLQGAYNEQFF.

With regard to this clone: A junction end diverges from the germline sequence, so it may reflect a read error. The J gene is TRBJ2-7, the V gene TRBV13; 7 nucleotides line up with TRBD2. The CDR3 loop spans 15 amino acids. CDR1 PRHDT and CDR2 FYEKMQ come from the germline V gene (reference sequence). The CDR3 DNA sequence: TGTGCCAGCAGCGTAGGGCGGGAGCGGCTCTACGAGCAGTACTTC. Its translation: CASSVGRERLYEQYF. The full variable domain, in which reference TRBV13 and TRBJ2-7 provide the parts outside the CDR3, is AAGVIQSPRHLIKEKRETATLKCYPIPRHDTVYWYQQGPGQDPQFLISFYEKMQSDKGSIPDRFSAQQFSDYHSELNMSSLELGDSALYFCASSVGRERLYEQYFGPGTRLTVT.

The chain employs TRBV5-4 and TRBJ1-1; the D gene is possibly TRBD1 (5 bases). This CDR3 is 12 amino acids long. Trimming stripped 4 bases from V and 11 bases from J, with 15 bases between. Germline values: CDR1 SGHNT, CDR2 YYREEE (reference sequence). Written as DNA, the CDR3 is TGTGCCAGCAGCGGGGGGGGGAAGGGCGCTTTCTTT. It codes for CASSGGGKGAFF.